The 10 T cell receptor beta chains presented below share a single source sample, sequenced in a study of T cell responses to AZD1222 COVID-19 vaccine. Only in-frame clones appear in the TCRdb table, and some are missing; sequencing was by immunoSEQ multiplex PCR. This sample has about 94,000 clones, with more than 70% found just once. Sequences were derived from peripheral blood, sampled on day 0 of AZD1222 vaccination. These receptors were collected from an adult in good health.

This clone came up a few times. This rearrangement joins TRBV11-2 to TRBJ2-3; D gene unclear. V was pared by 5 bases and J by 4 bases, with 19 bases between. CDR3 length: 16 amino acids. Germline CDR1 and CDR2: SGHAT and FQNNGV. As DNA, the CDR3 is TGTGCCAGCAGCCTAATAGTCTCCTTCTCCCCAGATACGCAGTATTTT. Encoded protein: CASSLIVSFSPDTQYF.

The CDR3 protein is CASTQVAGGGYTF. CDR3 bases: TGTGCCAGCACCCAGGTGGCAGGGGGAGGCTACACCTTC. J is TRBJ1-2 and V is TRBV6-5; TRBD1 aligns across 7 bases. This CDR3 is built from 13 residues. Looked up from germline, CDR1 is MNHEY and CDR2 is SVGAGI. V shed 7 bases, J shed 8 bases, and the junction held 10 bases outside the gene matches.

This clone has only a few counts. The chain employs TRBV12-3 or TRBV12-4 and TRBJ1-6; D call uncertain. The CDR3 is made up of 11 amino acids. Trimming took 6 bases from V and 9 from J, leaving 6 bases between them. The CDR3 DNA reads TGTGCCAGCAGCCAATTTTCACCCCTCCACTTT. Protein sequence: CASSQFSPLHF.

V usage is TRBV19 and J usage is TRBJ1-6, with D perhaps matching TRBD1 (6 bases). V was trimmed by 4 bases and J by 9 bases, leaving 13 bases between them. The CDR3 consists of 14 residues. Germline V gene sequence: CDR1 LNHDA, CDR2 SQIVND (reference sequence). CDR3 nucleotides: TGTGCCAGTAGTAAAGGGGGGGGTTCTTCACCCCTCCACTTT. Protein sequence: CASSKGGGSSPLHF.

The V call is TRBV6-2 or TRBV6-3, the J call TRBJ2-7; D uncertain. Trimming shortened V by 0 bases and J by 7 bases, and 7 bases separated the two germline ends. Germline V gene sequence: CDR1 MNHEY, CDR2 SVGEGT. This CDR3 is 12 amino acids long. The CDR3 region has the DNA TGTGCCAGCAGTTACTCGTTATGGGAGCAGTACTTC. This gives the protein CASSYSLWEQYF.

V is TRBV29-1 and J is TRBJ2-7; D possibly matches TRBD1 or TRBD2 (5 bases each). Trimming left V 6 bases short and J 0 bases short, with 15 bases between. CDR1 and CDR2 (germline): SQVTM, ANQGSEA. This CDR3 is 14 amino acids long. CDR3 DNA sequence: TGCAGCGTCGAGGTTATGGGGACCTCCTACGAGCAGTACTTC. Its protein is CSVEVMGTSYEQYF.

The rearrangement uses TRBV5-4 and TRBJ1-1; D gene unclear. V was clipped by 4 bases and J by 1 base, with 8 bases between them. Per germline, CDR1 SGHNT and CDR2 YYREEE (reference sequence). There are 13 residues in the CDR3. This chain's CDR3 is CASSPQWNTEAFF. In DNA, the CDR3 is TGTGCCAGCAGCCCACAGTGGAACACTGAAGCTTTCTTT.

The V call is TRBV19, the J call TRBJ2-7; 9 nucleotides line up with TRBD1. CDR1 is LNHDA and CDR2 is SQIVND in the germline V gene (reference sequence). Germline trimming cut 3 bases from V and 6 bases from J; bases unmatched to any gene: 6. This CDR3 contains 14 residues. CDR3 nucleotides: TGTGCCAGTAGTATGAACAGGGGGCGCGGCGAGCAGTACTTC. Amino acid sequence: CASSMNRGRGEQYF.

The table lists this clone with a count of one. V is TRBV18 and J is TRBJ2-4; 7 bases are shared with TRBD1. From germline, CDR1 is KGHSH and CDR2 LQKENI. V gave up 0 bases and J gave up 0 bases; unmatched junction bases: 8. The CDR3 sequence is 18 residues long. CDR3 residues: CASSPPPPGQLAKNIQYF. CDR3 in DNA: TGTGCCAGCTCACCACCCCCGCCGGGACAGTTAGCCAAAAACATTCAGTACTTC. The full variable domain, completed using reference TRBV18 and TRBJ2-4, is NAGVMQNPRHLVRRRGQEARLRCSPMKGHSHVYWYRQLPEEGLKFMVYLQKENIIDESGMPKERFSAEFPKEGPSILRIQQVVRGDSAAYFCASSPPPPGQLAKNIQYFGAGTRLSVL.

The rearrangement joins TRBV7-3 to TRBJ1-2, with 10 bases fitting TRBD1. V gave up 3 bases and J gave up 6 bases; unmatched junction bases: 4. The V gene's germline CDR1 is SGHTA and CDR2 FQGTGA. The CDR3 is 14 amino acids. This CDR3 is CASSFDRGQDGYTF. In DNA form, the CDR3 reads TGTGCCAGCAGCTTCGACAGGGGGCAGGATGGCTACACCTTC.